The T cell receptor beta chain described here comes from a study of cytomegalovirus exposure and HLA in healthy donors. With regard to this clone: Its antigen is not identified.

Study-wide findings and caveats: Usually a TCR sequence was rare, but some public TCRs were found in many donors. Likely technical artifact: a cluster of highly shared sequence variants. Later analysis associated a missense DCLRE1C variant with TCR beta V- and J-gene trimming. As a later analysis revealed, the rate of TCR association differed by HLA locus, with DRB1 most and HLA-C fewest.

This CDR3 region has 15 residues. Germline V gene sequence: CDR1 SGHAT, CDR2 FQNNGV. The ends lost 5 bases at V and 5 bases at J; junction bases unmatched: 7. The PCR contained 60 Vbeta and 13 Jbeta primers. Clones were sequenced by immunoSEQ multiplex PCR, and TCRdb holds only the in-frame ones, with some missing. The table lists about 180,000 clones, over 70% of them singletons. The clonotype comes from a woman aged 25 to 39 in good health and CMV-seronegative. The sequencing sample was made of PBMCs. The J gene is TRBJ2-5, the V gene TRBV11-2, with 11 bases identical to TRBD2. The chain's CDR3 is CASSDRLAGRETQYF. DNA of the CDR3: TGTGCCAGCAGCGACAGACTAGCGGGACGGGAGACCCAGTACTTC.